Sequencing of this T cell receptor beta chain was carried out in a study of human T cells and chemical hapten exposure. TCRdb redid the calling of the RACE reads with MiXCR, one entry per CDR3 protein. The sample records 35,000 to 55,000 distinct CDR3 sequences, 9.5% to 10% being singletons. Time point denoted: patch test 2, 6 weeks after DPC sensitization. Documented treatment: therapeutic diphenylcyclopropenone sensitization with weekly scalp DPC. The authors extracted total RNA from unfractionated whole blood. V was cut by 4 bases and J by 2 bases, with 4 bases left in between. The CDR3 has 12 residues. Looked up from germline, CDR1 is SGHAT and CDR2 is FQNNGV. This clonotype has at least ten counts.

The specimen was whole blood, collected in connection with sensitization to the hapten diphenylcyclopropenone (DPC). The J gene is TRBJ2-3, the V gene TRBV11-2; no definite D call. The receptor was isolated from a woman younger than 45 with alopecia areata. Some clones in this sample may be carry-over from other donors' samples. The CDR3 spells CASSSNTDTQYF. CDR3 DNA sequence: TGTGCCAGCAGCTCAAACACAGATACGCAGTATTTT.